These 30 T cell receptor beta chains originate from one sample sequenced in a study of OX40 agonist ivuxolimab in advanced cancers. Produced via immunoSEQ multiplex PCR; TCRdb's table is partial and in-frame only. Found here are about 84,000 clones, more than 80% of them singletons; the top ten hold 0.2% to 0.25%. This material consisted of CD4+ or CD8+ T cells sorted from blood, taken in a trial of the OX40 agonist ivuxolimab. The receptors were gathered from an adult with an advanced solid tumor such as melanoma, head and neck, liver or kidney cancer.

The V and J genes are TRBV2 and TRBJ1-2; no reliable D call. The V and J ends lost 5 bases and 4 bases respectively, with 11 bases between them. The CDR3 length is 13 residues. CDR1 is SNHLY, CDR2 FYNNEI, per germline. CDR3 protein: CASSSFNSYGYTF. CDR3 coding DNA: TGTGCCAGCAGTTCGTTTAATTCCTATGGCTACACCTTC.

The CDR3 region has the DNA TGCGCCAGCAGCTTGGACCGGGATACGCAGTATTTT. It is translated as CASSLDRDTQYF. V is TRBV5-1 and J is TRBJ2-3; no clear D gene. This CDR3 spans 12 amino acids. V was trimmed by 0 bases and J by 6 bases, leaving 5 bases between them. The germline V gene encodes CDR1 SGHRS and CDR2 YFSETQ.

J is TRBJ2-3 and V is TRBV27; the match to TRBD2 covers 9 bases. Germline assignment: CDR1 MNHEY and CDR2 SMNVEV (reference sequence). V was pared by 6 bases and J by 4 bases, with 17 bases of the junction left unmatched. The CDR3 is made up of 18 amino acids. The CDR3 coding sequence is TGTGCCAGCAGCTCTACGAGGCGCGGGGGGGCCAAGCCAGATACGCAGTATTTT. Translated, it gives CASSSTRRGGAKPDTQYF.

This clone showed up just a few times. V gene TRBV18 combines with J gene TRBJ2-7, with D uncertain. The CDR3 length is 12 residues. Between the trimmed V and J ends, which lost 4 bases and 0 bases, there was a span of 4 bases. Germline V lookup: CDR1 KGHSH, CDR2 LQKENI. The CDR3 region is CASSRDSYEQYF. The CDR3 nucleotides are TGTGCCAGCTCACGTGACTCCTACGAGCAGTACTTC. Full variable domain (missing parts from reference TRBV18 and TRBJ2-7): NAGVMQNPRHLVRRRGQEARLRCSPMKGHSHVYWYRQLPEEGLKFMVYLQKENIIDESGMPKERFSAEFPKEGPSILRIQQVVRGDSAAYFCASSRDSYEQYFGPGTRLTVT.

The DNA of the CDR3 is TGTGCCAGCAGTACAACCCCGTGGAGGGATCGGGGTGGCTACACCTTC. It yields the protein CASSTTPWRDRGGYTF. The chain combines TRBV28 with TRBJ1-2; D is uncertain. Per germline, CDR1 MDHEN and CDR2 SYDVKM. V shed 5 bases and J shed 7 bases, with 23 bases lying between them. This CDR3 is built from 16 residues.

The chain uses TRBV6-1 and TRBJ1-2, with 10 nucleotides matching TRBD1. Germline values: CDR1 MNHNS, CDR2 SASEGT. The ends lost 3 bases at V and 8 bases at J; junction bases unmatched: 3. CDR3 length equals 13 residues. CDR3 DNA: TGTGCCAGCAGTGACTGGGGACAGGGGGGCTACACCTTC. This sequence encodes CASSDWGQGGYTF.

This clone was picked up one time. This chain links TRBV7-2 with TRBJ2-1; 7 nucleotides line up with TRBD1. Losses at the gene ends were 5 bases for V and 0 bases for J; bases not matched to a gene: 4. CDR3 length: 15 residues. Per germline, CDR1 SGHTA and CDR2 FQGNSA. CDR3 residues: CASSRGGASYNEQFF. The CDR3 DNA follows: TGTGCCAGCAGCCGAGGGGGCGCCTCCTACAATGAGCAGTTCTTC.

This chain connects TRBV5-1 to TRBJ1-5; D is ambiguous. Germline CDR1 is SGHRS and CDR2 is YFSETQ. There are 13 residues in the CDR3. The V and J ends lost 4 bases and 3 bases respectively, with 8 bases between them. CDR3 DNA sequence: TGCGCCAGCAGCCCAGATTTCAATCAGCCCCAGCATTTT. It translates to CASSPDFNQPQHF.

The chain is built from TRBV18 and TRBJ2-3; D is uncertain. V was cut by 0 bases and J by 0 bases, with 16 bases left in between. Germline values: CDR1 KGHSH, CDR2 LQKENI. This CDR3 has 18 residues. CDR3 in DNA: TGTGCCAGCTCACCACCCGGTCTTCGCGCCGTTAGCACAGATACGCAGTATTTT. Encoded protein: CASSPPGLRAVSTDTQYF.

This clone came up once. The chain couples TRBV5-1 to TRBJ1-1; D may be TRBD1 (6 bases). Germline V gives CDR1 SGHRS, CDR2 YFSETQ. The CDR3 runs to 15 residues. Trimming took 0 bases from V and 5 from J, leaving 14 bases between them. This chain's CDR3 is CASSLGGGWDTEAFF. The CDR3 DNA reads TGCGCCAGCAGCTTGGGAGGGGGTTGGGATACTGAAGCTTTCTTT.

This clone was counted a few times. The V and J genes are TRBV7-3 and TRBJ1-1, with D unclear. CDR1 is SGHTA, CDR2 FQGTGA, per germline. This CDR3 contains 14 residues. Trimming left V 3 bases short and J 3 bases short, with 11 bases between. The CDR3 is CASSFPGEDTEAFF. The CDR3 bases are TGTGCCAGCAGCTTTCCCGGGGAGGACACTGAAGCTTTCTTT.

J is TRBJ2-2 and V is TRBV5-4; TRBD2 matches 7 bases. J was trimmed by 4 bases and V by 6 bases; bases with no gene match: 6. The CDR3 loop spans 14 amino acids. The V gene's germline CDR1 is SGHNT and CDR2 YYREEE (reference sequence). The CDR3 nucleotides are TGTGCCAGCAACCAGCGGGGCGTCACCGGGGAGCTGTTTTTT. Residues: CASNQRGVTGELFF.

The CDR3 protein is CASSFSPQTRDRVFTATDTQYF. CDR3 in DNA: TGCGCCAGCAGCTTCTCGCCTCAAACCCGGGACAGGGTGTTTACGGCCACAGATACGCAGTATTTT. This chain connects TRBV5-1 to TRBJ2-3; 9 bases line up with TRBD1. J was trimmed by 2 bases and V by 2 bases; bases with no gene match: 24. From germline, CDR1 is SGHRS and CDR2 YFSETQ. The CDR3 is 22 amino acids.

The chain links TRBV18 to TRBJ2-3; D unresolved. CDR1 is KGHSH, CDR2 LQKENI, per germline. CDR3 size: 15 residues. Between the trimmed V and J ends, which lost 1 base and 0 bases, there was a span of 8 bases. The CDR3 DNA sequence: TGTGCCAGCTCACCACGCAGGTCTAGCACAGATACGCAGTATTTT. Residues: CASSPRRSSTDTQYF.

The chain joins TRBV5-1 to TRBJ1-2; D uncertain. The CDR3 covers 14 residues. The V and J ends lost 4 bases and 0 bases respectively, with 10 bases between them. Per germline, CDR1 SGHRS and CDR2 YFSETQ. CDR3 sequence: CASSRGEANYGYTF. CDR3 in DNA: TGCGCCAGCAGCCGCGGCGAAGCTAACTATGGCTACACCTTC.

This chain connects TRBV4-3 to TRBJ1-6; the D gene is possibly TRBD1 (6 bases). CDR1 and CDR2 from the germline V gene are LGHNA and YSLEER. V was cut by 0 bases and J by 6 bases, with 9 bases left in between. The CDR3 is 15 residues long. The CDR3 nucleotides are TGCGCCAGCAGCCAAGAGGGGGCCCTTAATTCACCCCTCCACTTT. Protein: CASSQEGALNSPLHF.

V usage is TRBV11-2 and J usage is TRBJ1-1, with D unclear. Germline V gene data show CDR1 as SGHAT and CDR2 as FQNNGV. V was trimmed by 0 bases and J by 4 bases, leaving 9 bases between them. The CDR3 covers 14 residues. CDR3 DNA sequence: TGTGCCAGCAGCTTAGACAGCTTTGGCACTGAAGCTTTCTTT. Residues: CASSLDSFGTEAFF.

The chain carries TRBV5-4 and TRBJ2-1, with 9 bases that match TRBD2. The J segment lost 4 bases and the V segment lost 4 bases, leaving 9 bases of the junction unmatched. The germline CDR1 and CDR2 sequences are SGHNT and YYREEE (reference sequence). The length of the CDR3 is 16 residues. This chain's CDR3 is CASSRVAGGLYNEQFF. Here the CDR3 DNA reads TGTGCCAGCAGCCGGGTTGCGGGGGGGCTGTACAATGAGCAGTTCTTC.

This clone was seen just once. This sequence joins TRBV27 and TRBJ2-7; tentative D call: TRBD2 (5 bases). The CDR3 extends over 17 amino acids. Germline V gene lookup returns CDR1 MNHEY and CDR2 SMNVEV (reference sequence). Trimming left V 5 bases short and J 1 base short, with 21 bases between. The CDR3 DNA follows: TGTGCCAGCAGTGTTCGGGCGGGTGCCGGCTATTCCTACGAGCAGTACTTC. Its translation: CASSVRAGAGYSYEQYF.

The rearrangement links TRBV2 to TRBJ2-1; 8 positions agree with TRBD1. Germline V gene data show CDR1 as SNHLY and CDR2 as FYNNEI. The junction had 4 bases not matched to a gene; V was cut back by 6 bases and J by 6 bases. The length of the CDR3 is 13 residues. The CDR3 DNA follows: TGTGCCAGCAGCCAGGACAGGGTCAATGAGCAGTTCTTC. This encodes CASSQDRVNEQFF.

The CDR3 DNA sequence: TGCGCCAGCAGCTTGACTAGCGGGGAGAGCGGGGAGCTGTTTTTT. It encodes CASSLTSGESGELFF. The chain is built from TRBV5-1 and TRBJ2-2, with TRBD2 matching 10 bases. Germline V gene lookup returns CDR1 SGHRS and CDR2 YFSETQ. The CDR3 is 15 amino acids. V shed 1 base and J 7 bases; nucleotides not matched to a gene: 4. Full variable domain (missing parts from reference TRBV5-1 and TRBJ2-2): KAGVTQTPRYLIKTRGQQVTLSCSPISGHRSVSWYQQTPGQGLQFLFEYFSETQRNKGNFPGRFSGRQFSNSRSEMNVSTLELGDSALYLCASSLTSGESGELFFGEGSRLTVL.

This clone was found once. The DNA of the CDR3 is TGCGCCAGCAGCCAAGATGCCCGAATAGGCAGAAACACCATATATTTT. Translating it yields CASSQDARIGRNTIYF. V gene TRBV4-1 combines with J gene TRBJ1-3, with D unresolved. The CDR3 sequence is 16 residues long. Germline CDR1 reads MGHRA; CDR2 reads YSYEKL. V was shortened by 0 bases and J by 5 bases, with 14 bases between the two germline ends.

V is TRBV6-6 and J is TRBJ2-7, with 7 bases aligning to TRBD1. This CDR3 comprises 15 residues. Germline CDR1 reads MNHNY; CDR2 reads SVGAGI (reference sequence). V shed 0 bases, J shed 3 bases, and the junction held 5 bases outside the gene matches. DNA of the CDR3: TGTGCCAGCAGTTACTCAAGGGCAGGGGGCTACGAGCAGTACTTC. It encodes CASSYSRAGGYEQYF.

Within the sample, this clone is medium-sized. CDR3 bases: TGTGCCAGCAGCGATGCCGGGTTCTCTGGAAACACCATATATTTT. This gives the protein CASSDAGFSGNTIYF. The chain has TRBV9 and TRBJ1-3, with unresolved D. Between the trimmed V and J ends, which lost 3 bases and 0 bases, there was a span of 10 bases. The CDR3 length is 15 residues. Looked up from germline, CDR1 is SGDLS and CDR2 is YYNGEE. Together with reference TRBV9 and TRBJ1-3, the CDR3 gives the full variable domain: DSGVTQTPKHLITATGQRVTLRCSPRSGDLSVYWYQQSLDQGLQFLIQYYNGEERAKGNILERFSAQQFPDLHSELNLSSLELGDSALYFCASSDAGFSGNTIYFGEGSWLTVV.

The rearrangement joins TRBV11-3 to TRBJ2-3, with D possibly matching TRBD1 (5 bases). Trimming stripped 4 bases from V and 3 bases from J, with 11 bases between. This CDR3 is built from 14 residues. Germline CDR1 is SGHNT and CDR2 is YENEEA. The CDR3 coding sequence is TGTGCCAGCAGCTCGCAGGGAAGAACAGATACGCAGTATTTT. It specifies CASSSQGRTDTQYF.

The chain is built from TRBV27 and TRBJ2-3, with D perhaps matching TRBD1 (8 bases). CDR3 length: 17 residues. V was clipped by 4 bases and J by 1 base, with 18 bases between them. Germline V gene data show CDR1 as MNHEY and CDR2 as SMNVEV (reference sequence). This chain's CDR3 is CASSSLGQGLRTDTQYF. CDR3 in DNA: TGTGCCAGCAGTTCCCTCGGACAGGGACTACGCACAGATACGCAGTATTTT.

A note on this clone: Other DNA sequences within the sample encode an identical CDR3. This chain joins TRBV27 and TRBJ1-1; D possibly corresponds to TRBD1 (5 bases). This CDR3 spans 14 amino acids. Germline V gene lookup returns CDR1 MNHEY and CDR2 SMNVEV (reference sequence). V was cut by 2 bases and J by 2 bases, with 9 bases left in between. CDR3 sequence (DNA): TGTGCCAGCAGTTTAGCAGGGAGAAACACTGAAGCTTTCTTT. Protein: CASSLAGRNTEAFF.

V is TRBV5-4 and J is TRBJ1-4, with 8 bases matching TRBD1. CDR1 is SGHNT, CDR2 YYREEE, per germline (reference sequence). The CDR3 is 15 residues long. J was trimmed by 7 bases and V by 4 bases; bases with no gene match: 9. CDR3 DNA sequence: TGTGCCAGCAGCCTAACAGGGGGTAAAGGTGAAAAACTGTTTTTT. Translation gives CASSLTGGKGEKLFF.

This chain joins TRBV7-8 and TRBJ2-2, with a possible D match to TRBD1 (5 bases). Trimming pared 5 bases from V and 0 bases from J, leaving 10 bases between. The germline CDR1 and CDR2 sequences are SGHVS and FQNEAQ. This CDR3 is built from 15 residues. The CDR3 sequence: CASSRQFANTGELFF. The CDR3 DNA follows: TGTGCCAGCAGCAGACAGTTCGCGAACACCGGGGAGCTGTTTTTT. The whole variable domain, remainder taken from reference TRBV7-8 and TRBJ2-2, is GAGVSQSPRYKVAKRGQDVALRCDPISGHVSLFWYQQALGQGPEFLTYFQNEAQLDKSGLPSDRFFAERPEGSVSTLKIQRTQQEDSAVYLCASSRQFANTGELFFGEGSRLTVL.

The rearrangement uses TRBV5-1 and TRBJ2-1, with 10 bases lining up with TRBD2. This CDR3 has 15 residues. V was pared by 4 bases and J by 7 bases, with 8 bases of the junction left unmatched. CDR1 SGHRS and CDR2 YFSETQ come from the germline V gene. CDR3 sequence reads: CASSPERGGRNEQFF. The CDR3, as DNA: TGCGCCAGCAGCCCGGAGCGGGGGGGCCGAAATGAGCAGTTCTTC.